Listed below are T cell receptor beta chains from one sample, sequenced in a study of CD8+CD57+ T cells in acquired aplastic anemia. TCRdb re-called the reads through MiXCR, storing one row per CDR3 protein. The sample contains around 170,000 distinct CDR3 sequences, roughly 45% of which appear only once. The sequenced sample was sorted CD4+, CD8+, or CD8+CD57+ T cells (not recorded which) from PBMCs. The receptors derive from a human donor with aplastic anemia. CDR3s include the opening cysteine and the closing phenylalanine or tryptophan. The D gene is left open where the match is weak. Not every row has a clone size; where given, it reads once, few, many or a size class.

>TRBV25-1|NA|TRBJ2-1|NA
CASSEALAGYNEQLF
TGTGCCAGCAGTGAGGCGCTAGCTGGATACAATGAGCAGCTCTTC
>TRBV12-3/TRBV12-4|many|TRBJ1-3|NA
CASDSGNTIYF
TGTGCCAGCGATTCTGGAAACACCATATATTTT
>TRBV10-3|NA|TRBJ1-1|TRBD1
CAISDPTTGQNTEAFF
TGTGCCATCAGTGATCCCACGACAGGGCAGAACACTGAAGCTTTCTTT
>TRBV24-1|NA|TRBJ2-1|NA
CATSPRGGGYNEQFF
TGTGCCACCAGCCCGAGAGGGGGAGGCTACAATGAGCAGTTCTTC
>TRBV29-1|many|TRBJ2-5|TRBD1
CSLRQGTQYF
TGCAGCCTTAGACAGGGGACCCAGTACTTC
>TRBV15|medium-sized|TRBJ2-7|NA
CATSLRGAYEQYF
TGTGCCACCAGCTTAAGGGGCGCCTACGAGCAGTACTTC
>TRBV29-1|NA|TRBJ2-1|TRBD2
CSAGTSGIYNEQFF
TGCAGCGCTGGGACTAGCGGGATTTACAATGAGCAGTTCTTC
>TRBV20-1|NA|TRBJ1-2|NA
CSATGHDTSSGYTF
TGCAGTGCTACGGGACATGACACATCCTCTGGCTACACCTTC
>TRBV7-9|NA|TRBJ2-7|NA
CVSSFAGYEQYF
TGTGTCAGCAGCTTCGCCGGATACGAGCAGTACTTC
>TRBV19|NA|TRBJ2-1|NA
CASTPSRGRFNEQFF
TGTGCCAGTACCCCATCAAGGGGGAGGTTCAATGAGCAGTTCTTC
>TRBV11-2|many|TRBJ1-2|TRBD1
CASSLRAGQGVSGYTF
TGTGCCAGCAGCCTCCGAGCGGGACAGGGAGTCAGTGGCTACACCTTC
>TRBV6-5|many|TRBJ1-6|TRBD1
CASSYADRGSSPLHF
TGTGCCAGCAGTTACGCGGACAGGGGGAGTTCACCCCTCCACTTT
>TRBV5-1|many|TRBJ2-5|TRBD1
CASSMGQGEETQYF
TGCGCCAGCAGCATGGGACAGGGGGAAGAGACCCAGTACTTC
>TRBV29-1|NA|TRBJ2-7|NA
CSVAGLIGYRTYEQYF
TGCAGCGTTGCTGGGTTGATCGGCTATCGTACCTACGAGCAGTACTTC
>TRBV7-6|many|TRBJ2-2|NA
CASRVLGVGTGELFF
TGTGCCAGCAGAGTTTTGGGAGTCGGCACCGGGGAGCTGTTTTTT
>TRBV6-5|many|TRBJ1-2|NA
CASSYKGIYGYTF
TGTGCCAGCAGTTACAAGGGAATCTATGGCTACACCTTC
>TRBV20-1|NA|TRBJ2-3|NA
CSAWPDGGTDTRYF
TGCAGTGCCTGGCCGGACGGTGGCACAGATACGCGGTATTTT
>TRBV6-1|many|TRBJ2-2|NA
CASRPQGNTGELFF
TGTGCCAGCAGGCCCCAGGGGAACACCGGGGAGCTGTTTTTT
>TRBV7-2|NA|TRBJ2-7|NA
CASSLEPDNYSNEQYF
TGTGCCAGCAGCTTAGAACCGGACAACTATTCTAACGAGCAGTACTTC
>TRBV25-1|NA|TRBJ1-2|NA
CASSESRGAYGYTF
TGTGCCAGCAGTGAATCGAGGGGCGCGTACGGCTACACCTTC
>TRBV25-1|NA|TRBJ2-1|TRBD1
CASLPTGGLYNEQFF
TGTGCCAGCCTCCCCACAGGGGGTCTGTATAATGAGCAGTTCTTC
>TRBV19|NA|TRBJ2-1|TRBD2
CASSIRGRAYNEQFF
TGTGCCAGTAGTATTCGGGGGAGGGCCTACAATGAGCAGTTCTTC
>TRBV25-1|many|TRBJ1-6|TRBD1
CASSELGTGNSLLHF
TGTGCCAGCAGTGAATTGGGGACAGGGAATTCACTCCTCCACTTT
>TRBV25-1|NA|TRBJ2-7|NA
CASSRAGDYEQYF
TGTGCCAGCAGTAGGGCTGGGGACTACGAGCAGTACTTC
>TRBV11-2|few|TRBJ1-5|NA
CASSPPPRGPGVTEPQHF
TGTGCCAGCAGCCCACCCCCCCGGGGCCCAGGGGTTACTGAGCCCCAGCATTTT
>TRBV25-1|NA|TRBJ1-2|NA
CASRKTGGGYTF
TGTGCCAGCAGGAAGACGGGAGGTGGCTACACCTTC
>TRBV6-2/TRBV6-3|NA|TRBJ1-5|NA
CASSYSIPGRGVSNQPQHF
TGTGCCAGCAGTTACTCGATTCCCGGCAGGGGCGTTAGCAATCAGCCCCAGCATTTT
>TRBV7-3|NA|TRBJ2-3|TRBD2
CASSSGLAGAADTQYF
TGTGCCAGCAGCTCCGGACTAGCGGGAGCTGCAGATACGCAGTATTTT
>TRBV6-1|few|TRBJ2-7|TRBD1
CASSEREQGEFYEQYF
TGTGCCAGCAGTGAACGGGAACAGGGGGAGTTCTACGAGCAGTACTTC
>TRBV10-3|NA|TRBJ2-1|NA
CASSRSSVPEQFF
TGTGCCAGCAGTAGATCTAGCGTACCTGAGCAGTTCTTC
>TRBV19|NA|TRBJ2-2|NA
CASSIGGASTGELLF
TGTGCCAGTAGTATTGGGGGAGCAAGCACCGGGGAGCTGCTTTTT
>TRBV15|medium-sized|TRBJ2-7|TRBD1
CATSRAGGPMGQYF
TGTGCCACCAGCAGGGCAGGGGGACCAATGGGGCAGTACTTC
>TRBV13|NA|TRBJ2-7|NA
CASTARGDYEQYF
TGTGCCAGCACCGCCCGAGGGGACTACGAGCAGTACTTC
>TRBV15|NA|TRBJ1-2|TRBD1
CATSRDKGGGRINGYTF
TGTGCCACCAGCAGAGATAAAGGGGGCGGCAGAATTAATGGCTACACCTTC
>TRBV10-3|NA|TRBJ1-2|NA
CASVRDINYGYTF
TGTGCCAGCGTTCGGGACATTAACTATGGCTACACCTTC
>TRBV19|NA|TRBJ1-6|TRBD1
CASSIFGQAYYSPLHF
TGTGCCAGTAGTATATTCGGACAGGCCTACTATTCACCCCTCCACTTT
>TRBV28|NA|TRBJ2-3|NA
CASTPVLGKGPPDTRYF
TGTGCCAGCACACCTGTCCTAGGGAAGGGCCCCCCAGATACGCGGTATTTT
>TRBV11-2|many|TRBJ1-1|NA
CASSLGPGVVAFF
TGTGCCAGCAGCTTAGGCCCCGGTGTTGTAGCTTTCTTT
>TRBV7-2|NA|TRBJ1-1|NA
CASSQVGPEAFF
TGTGCCAGCAGCCAAGTGGGCCCCGAAGCTTTCTTT
>TRBV5-1|NA|TRBJ2-1|TRBD2
CASSPPGLATYNEQFF
TGCGCCAGCAGCCCGCCGGGACTAGCGACCTACAATGAGCAGTTCTTC
>TRBV7-2|NA|TRBJ2-6|NA
CASTLGGSGANVLTF
TGTGCCAGCACCCTCGGGGGCTCTGGGGCCAACGTCCTGACTTTC
>TRBV6-1|NA|TRBJ2-1|TRBD1
CASSEWTGMGYNEQFF
TGTGCCAGCAGTGAATGGACAGGGATGGGATACAATGAGCAGTTCTTC
>TRBV6-5|few|TRBJ1-4|NA
CASSQGGAREKLFF
TGTGCCAGCAGCCAAGGGGGGGCACGGGAAAAACTGTTTTTT
>TRBV2|NA|TRBJ1-5|NA
CASSERVESNQPQHF
TGTGCCAGCAGCGAAAGGGTTGAGAGCAATCAGCCCCAGCATTTT
>TRBV11-3|NA|TRBJ1-6|NA
CASSTGRADSPLHF
TGTGCCAGCAGCACAGGAAGGGCTGACTCACCCCTCCACTTT
>TRBV12-3/TRBV12-4|many|TRBJ1-6|NA
CASSATRPRPLHF
TGTGCCAGCAGCGCTACCCGTCCCAGGCCCCTCCACTTT
>TRBV7-1|NA|TRBJ2-2|TRBD2
CASSSQGLAGGPGNTGELFF
TGTGCCAGCAGCTCACAGGGACTAGCGGGGGGACCCGGTAACACCGGGGAGCTGTTTTTT
>TRBV3-1|NA|TRBJ2-1|NA
CASSQLVDGSMQFF
TGTGCCAGCAGCCAATTAGTGGACGGGTCAATGCAGTTCTTC
>TRBV15|NA|TRBJ1-1|NA
CATSRDQSGTEAFF
TGTGCCACCAGCAGAGATCAGTCAGGGACTGAAGCTTTCTTT
>TRBV19|many|TRBJ2-1|NA
CASSFRDGEQFF
TGTGCCAGTAGCTTCCGGGACGGTGAGCAGTTCTTC
>TRBV19|NA|TRBJ1-2|NA
CAGSITDPNYGHTF
TGTGCCGGTAGTATAACGGACCCTAACTATGGCCACACCTTC
>TRBV20-1|NA|TRBJ1-2|TRBD1
CSAVGQGYGYTF
TGCAGTGCTGTGGGACAGGGTTATGGCTACACCTTC
>TRBV10-3|once|TRBJ2-1|TRBD1
CAISGSYRGTLYNEQFF
TGTGCCATCAGTGGGTCCTACAGGGGGACGTTATACAATGAGCAGTTCTTC
>TRBV7-7|many|TRBJ2-3|TRBD1
CASSLSQGDTDTQYF
TGTGCCAGCAGCTTATCGCAGGGGGACACAGATACGCAGTATTTT
>TRBV27|few|TRBJ1-2|TRBD1
CASSSNLRGPDYGYTF
TGTGCCAGCAGTTCCAACCTCAGGGGGCCCGACTATGGCTACACCTTC
>TRBV20-1|many|TRBJ2-4|TRBD2
CSASVGGGLSIQYF
TGCAGTGCTAGTGTCGGGGGAGGGTTGAGCATTCAGTACTTC
>TRBV7-2|many|TRBJ1-4|NA
CASSLVAATNEKLFF
TGTGCCAGCAGCTTAGTGGCCGCAACTAATGAAAAACTGTTTTTT
>TRBV19|many|TRBJ1-2|TRBD1
CASSDRGLWGYTF
TGTGCCAGTAGCGACAGGGGCCTTTGGGGCTACACCTTC
>TRBV7-9|NA|TRBJ1-3|NA
CASSLGQGNTIYF
TGTGCCAGCAGCTTAGGTCAGGGGAACACCATATATTTT
>TRBV5-1|NA|TRBJ2-7|TRBD1
CASSPTDRGHMYF
TGCGCCAGCAGCCCGACGGACAGGGGGCACATGTACTTC